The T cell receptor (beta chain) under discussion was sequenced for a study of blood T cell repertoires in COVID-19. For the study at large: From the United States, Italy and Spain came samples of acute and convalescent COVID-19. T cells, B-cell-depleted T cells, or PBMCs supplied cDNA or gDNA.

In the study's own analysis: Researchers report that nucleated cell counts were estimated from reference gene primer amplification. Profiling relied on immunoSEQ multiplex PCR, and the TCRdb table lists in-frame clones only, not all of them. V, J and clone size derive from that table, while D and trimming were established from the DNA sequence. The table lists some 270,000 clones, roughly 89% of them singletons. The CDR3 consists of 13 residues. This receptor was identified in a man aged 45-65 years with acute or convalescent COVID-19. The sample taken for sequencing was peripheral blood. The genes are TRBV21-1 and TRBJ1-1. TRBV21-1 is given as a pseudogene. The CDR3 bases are TGTGCCAGCAACCTAGGTTCGGACACTGAAGCTTTCTTT. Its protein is CASNLGSDTEAFF.